Listed below are T cell receptor beta chains from one sample, sequenced in a study of T-cell memory formation after mild COVID-19. One entry per CDR3 protein, called by TCRdb with MiXCR from the 5' RACE reads. The data hold 450,000 to 650,000 distinct CDR3 sequences, with about a fifth observed a single time. Sequenced input: PBMCs or a T cell subset sorted from them (not recorded which). The receptors shown here come from an adult woman who had mild COVID-19 (a few samples of this study predate the infection). Cell type and time point are not known. CDR3s include the opening cysteine and the closing phenylalanine or tryptophan. D genes are given only for firm matches. Expanded clones get a size class; other rows say once, few or many, or leave the size out.

d_gene,v_gene,abundance,j_gene,CDR3aa,CDR3nt
TRBD1,TRBV9,.,TRBJ1-1,CARSPTSDRGLATEAFF,TGTGCCAGAAGCCCAACCTCGGACAGGGGGCTTGCCACTGAAGCTTTCTTT
TRBD1,TRBV2,.,TRBJ2-1,CASGRDRGYNEQFF,TGTGCCAGCGGCCGGGACAGGGGTTACAATGAGCAGTTCTTC
TRBD1,TRBV28,.,TRBJ1-4,CASSPSGGANEKLFF,TGTGCCAGCAGTCCTTCAGGGGGCGCTAATGAAAAACTGTTTTTT
TRBD1,TRBV12-3/TRBV12-4,few,TRBJ1-1,CASSLQGQGGREAFF,TGTGCCAGCAGTTTACAGGGACAGGGGGGCCGAGAAGCTTTCTTT
.,TRBV2,.,TRBJ2-5,CASSEAPGGVGYF,TGTGCCAGCAGTGAAGCCCCAGGTGGGGTCGGGTACTTC
TRBD1,TRBV6-2/TRBV6-3,.,TRBJ2-5,CASSYRQTGLETQYF,TGTGCCAGCAGTTACCGTCAGACAGGGTTGGAGACCCAGTACTTC
.,TRBV9,.,TRBJ2-2,CASSVATEYTGELFF,TGTGCCAGCAGCGTAGCTACAGAGTACACCGGGGAGCTGTTTTTT
TRBD1,TRBV6-5,many,TRBJ1-2,CASRKPDRAGGYTF,TGTGCCAGCAGAAAACCGGACAGGGCAGGGGGCTACACCTTC
TRBD1,TRBV20-1,few,TRBJ1-2,CSARTGGAYGYTF,TGCAGTGCTAGAACAGGGGGAGCCTATGGCTACACCTTC
.,TRBV27,many,TRBJ2-1,CASNVGGNHRSTQFF,TGTGCCAGTAATGTAGGGGGTAACCACCGGTCCACGCAGTTCTTC
TRBD1,TRBV3-1,once,TRBJ2-1,CASSPFPDRVHNEQFF,TGTGCCAGCAGCCCATTTCCAGACAGGGTTCACAATGAGCAGTTCTTC
.,TRBV12-3/TRBV12-4,many,TRBJ1-6,CASSEQGHNSPLHF,TGTGCCAGCAGTGAACAGGGACATAATTCACCCCTCCACTTT
.,TRBV5-5,once,TRBJ1-2,CASSLAGSPNNYGYTF,TGTGCCAGCAGCTTGGCCGGGAGTCCGAACAACTATGGCTACACCTTC
.,TRBV2,.,TRBJ2-1,CASFGSYNEQFF,TGTGCCAGCTTTGGGAGCTACAATGAGCAGTTCTTC
TRBD2,TRBV11-3,many,TRBJ2-3,CASSWREGPTDTQYF,TGTGCCAGCTCATGGCGGGAGGGCCCCACAGATACGCAGTATTTT
.,TRBV20-1,many,TRBJ2-3,CSASSGASRTDTQYF,TGCAGTGCTAGTTCAGGGGCCTCGCGCACAGATACGCAGTATTTT
.,TRBV19,.,TRBJ1-4,CASRMASKDEKLFF,TGTGCCAGTAGAATGGCCTCTAAGGATGAAAAACTGTTTTTT
.,TRBV30,few,TRBJ2-7,CAWTPTLTTGYVF,TGTGCCTGGACCCCTACACTTACCACGGGTTATGTCTTC
TRBD1,TRBV3-1,few,TRBJ2-5,CASSPWTGHQETQYF,TGTGCCAGCAGCCCGTGGACAGGGCACCAAGAGACCCAGTACTTC
.,TRBV6-6,many,TRBJ2-7,CASSNPPGYYEQYF,TGTGCCAGCAGTAACCCGCCTGGGTACTACGAGCAGTACTTC
.,TRBV14,few,TRBJ1-1,CASSHRANTEAFF,TGTGCCAGCAGCCACCGAGCGAACACTGAAGCTTTCTTT
TRBD2,TRBV7-8,.,TRBJ2-1,CASSYRLAEINEQFF,TGTGCCAGCAGCTACCGACTAGCCGAAATTAATGAGCAGTTCTTC
.,TRBV4-2,.,TRBJ1-5,CASSQDLGGQPQHF,TGTGCCAGCAGCCAAGATCTGGGGGGTCAGCCCCAGCATTTT
.,TRBV14,few,TRBJ2-1,CASSRSLRGRGSYNEQFF,TGTGCCAGCAGCCGCAGTTTGCGGGGCAGGGGGAGCTACAATGAGCAGTTCTTC
.,TRBV29-1,.,TRBJ1-2,CSVDSNSRGYTF,TGCAGCGTGGACAGCAATTCGCGCGGCTACACCTTC
TRBD2,TRBV6-5,.,TRBJ2-1,CASSYLTGTSEYNEQFF,TGTGCCAGCAGTTATCTGACCGGGACTAGCGAGTACAATGAGCAGTTCTTC
.,TRBV5-1,few,TRBJ1-1,CASSPGRSPIPEAFF,TGCGCCAGCAGCCCAGGACGGTCTCCCATACCTGAAGCTTTCTTT
.,TRBV5-1,few,TRBJ2-3,CASSSGLRIRNTDTQYF,TGCGCCAGCAGCTCGGGATTGAGGATACGGAACACAGATACGCAGTATTTT
.,TRBV12-3/TRBV12-4,.,TRBJ2-1,CASSTTPRVYNEQFF,TGTGCCAGCAGTACGACCCCCCGGGTTTACAATGAGCAGTTCTTC
.,TRBV7-3,.,TRBJ2-3,CASSPGVGGGLGPQYF,TGTGCCAGCAGCCCCGGGGTTGGGGGGGGGCTTGGACCGCAGTATTTT
TRBD2,TRBV9,.,TRBJ2-1,CASSRLAGGSSYNEQFF,TGTGCCAGCAGCAGGCTAGCGGGAGGTAGTTCCTACAATGAGCAGTTCTTC
TRBD1,TRBV7-6,few,TRBJ2-7,CASSPEWTGFYEQYF,TGTGCCAGCAGCCCGGAGTGGACAGGGTTCTACGAGCAGTACTTC
.,TRBV5-1,many,TRBJ1-5,CASSLGAGGSNQPQHF,TGCGCCAGCAGCTTGGGAGCAGGCGGCAGCAATCAGCCCCAGCATTTT
.,TRBV2,few,TRBJ2-1,CASSVVGMGEQFF,TGTGCCAGCAGTGTGGTCGGGATGGGGGAGCAGTTCTTC
.,TRBV9,.,TRBJ2-3,CASSVVGDRSDTQYF,TGTGCCAGCAGCGTAGTTGGAGACAGGTCAGATACGCAGTATTTT
TRBD2,TRBV12-3/TRBV12-4,few,TRBJ2-7,CASRPGTSGTYEQYF,TGTGCCAGCAGGCCCGGGACTAGCGGAACCTACGAGCAGTACTTC
.,TRBV27,few,TRBJ2-3,CASSFLGVTDTQYF,TGTGCCAGCAGTTTCCTAGGGGTAACAGATACGCAGTATTTT
.,TRBV7-6,.,TRBJ2-3,CASSPHPDRSPTDTQYF,TGTGCCAGCAGCCCGCACCCTGACAGGAGCCCCACAGATACGCAGTATTTT
.,TRBV7-3,few,TRBJ2-1,CASSSSGPSNEQFF,TGTGCCAGCAGCTCCTCTGGACCATCCAATGAGCAGTTCTTC
.,TRBV12-3/TRBV12-4,few,TRBJ2-6,CASSFGQGSSGANVLTF,TGTGCCAGCAGTTTCGGGCAGGGCAGCTCTGGGGCCAACGTCCTGACTTTC
.,TRBV12-3/TRBV12-4,few,TRBJ2-3,CASSLVAGWGTDTQYF,TGTGCCAGCAGTTTAGTTGCAGGTTGGGGCACAGATACGCAGTATTTT
.,TRBV12-3/TRBV12-4,few,TRBJ2-5,CASSFHSGMAETQYF,TGTGCCAGCAGTTTCCATAGCGGAATGGCGGAGACCCAGTACTTC
.,TRBV19,.,TRBJ2-3,CASSIGAVPDTQYF,TGTGCCAGTAGTATAGGGGCAGTTCCAGATACGCAGTATTTT
.,TRBV19,once,TRBJ1-5,CASRRDRGDNQPQHF,TGTGCCAGTAGGCGGGACCGGGGGGACAATCAGCCCCAGCATTTT
TRBD1,TRBV5-1,.,TRBJ2-7,CASSLLGQVAHEQYF,TGCGCCAGCAGCCTATTGGGACAGGTGGCCCACGAGCAGTACTTC
.,TRBV11-2,.,TRBJ2-3,CASSPRSRSLTDTQYF,TGTGCCAGCAGCCCCCGTAGTCGCTCTCTCACAGATACGCAGTATTTT
.,TRBV11-3,.,TRBJ2-1,CASSLSAGEQFF,TGTGCCAGCAGCTTATCTGCGGGGGAGCAGTTCTTC
TRBD2,TRBV20-1,.,TRBJ2-3,CSARVAGVTDTQYF,TGCAGTGCTAGAGTGGCGGGAGTGACAGATACGCAGTATTTT
TRBD1,TRBV20-1,.,TRBJ1-1,CSARGDRHTEAFF,TGCAGTGCTAGAGGGGACAGACACACTGAAGCTTTCTTT
.,TRBV7-2,few,TRBJ2-2,CASSLGGSGATGELFF,TGTGCCAGCAGCTTAGGGGGATCAGGGGCAACCGGGGAGCTGTTTTTT
TRBD2,TRBV12-5,.,TRBJ2-1,CASAWTSGSWDEQFF,TGTGCTAGTGCCTGGACTAGCGGGAGTTGGGATGAGCAGTTCTTC
.,TRBV10-1,.,TRBJ2-7,CASGKAGRSYEQYF,TGCGCCAGCGGGAAAGCGGGTCGCTCCTACGAGCAGTACTTC